Below, 5 T cell receptor beta chains from the same sample are listed, as sequenced in a study of T cells in Graves' hyperthyroidism and ophthalmopathy. Using RNA transcripts as the source, TCR beta CDR3 regions were amplified. Researchers ran a first-round RT-PCR on the TCR CDR3 using the HTBI primer set. TCRdb reprocessed the multiplex PCR reads via MiXCR and lists one record per CDR3 protein. This table holds a few hundred thousand distinct CDR3 sequences, over 15% found once. Sequenced: blood. These receptors originate from a woman between 18 and 29 years old with Graves' hyperthyroidism.

Concerning this clonotype: Given the absence of the conserved phenylalanine or tryptophan at the CDR3 end, a read error is likely. The DNA is left out, because the CDR3 cannot be placed on it with certainty; the CDR3 is given as TCRdb lists it. The chain employs TRBV6-5 and TRBJ1-2; the table's D call, TRBD1, was not checked against the DNA. The germline V gene has CDR1 MNHEY and CDR2 SVGAGI. The CDR3 is 15 amino acids long, termini counted. CDR3 sequence: CASSYSRGAHGGYSV.

In this sample, this clonotype turned up many times. This chain links TRBV7-3 with TRBJ2-5; possibly TRBD1 or TRBD2 for D (5 bases each). Per the germline V gene, CDR1 is SGHTA and CDR2 is FQGTGA. The CDR3 spans 13 residues. V lost 5 bases and J 3 bases, leaving 10 bases between the germline ends. The CDR3 region is CASSRDGKETQYF. The CDR3 DNA is TGTGCCAGCAGCCGGGACGGAAAAGAGACCCAGTACTTC. The full variable domain, completed using reference TRBV7-3 and TRBJ2-5, is GAGVSQTPSNKVTEKGKYVELRCDPISGHTALYWYRQSLGQGPEFLIYFQGTGAADDSGLPNDRFFAVRPEGSVSTLKIQRTERGDSAVYLCASSRDGKETQYFGPGTRLLVL.

This rearrangement joins TRBV9 to TRBJ2-5; tentative D call: TRBD1 (7 bases). The CDR3 totals 13 residues. Trimming removed 4 bases from V and 6 bases from J, with 13 bases in between. Germline values: CDR1 SGDLS, CDR2 YYNGEE. The DNA for the CDR3 is TGTGCCAGCAGCTCCAGGGGGAGGAAGACCCAGTACTTC. This sequence encodes CASSSRGRKTQYF.

This clonotype appeared many times. The chain recombines TRBV9 with TRBJ1-1, with no clear D. Trimming pared 5 bases from V and 0 bases from J, leaving 14 bases between. The CDR3 has 15 amino acids. Germline V gives CDR1 SGDLS, CDR2 YYNGEE. As DNA, the CDR3 is TGTGCCAGCAGTTCACTCTTGGGAATGAACACTGAAGCTTTCTTT. It codes for CASSSLLGMNTEAFF.

This clonotype was counted only a few times. The rearrangement uses TRBV5-6 and TRBJ2-3; the D call may be TRBD1 or TRBD2 (5 bases each). V gave up 2 bases and J gave up 0 bases, with 10 bases separating them. The germline V gene encodes CDR1 SGHDT and CDR2 YYEEEE. The CDR3 loop spans 15 amino acids. CDR3 loop: CASSFGAISTDTQYF. The CDR3 nucleotides are TGTGCCAGCAGCTTCGGGGCAATTAGCACAGATACGCAGTATTTT.